The 8 T cell receptor beta chains below come from one sample, sequenced in a study of blood T cells in healthy people across ages. Next came a second PCR, run for about 7 to 11 cycles, which used a sample-barcoded 5' primer along with a J-beta primer mix. TCRdb reprocessed the 5' RACE reads with MiXCR, giving one entry per CDR3 protein. The data show 850,000 to 950,000 distinct CDR3 sequences, 25% to 30% seen once. Sequenced input: blood. All receptors come from a woman of 80 years or more in good health.

There are many counts of this clonotype. V is TRBV7-2 and J is TRBJ2-3; D assignment may be TRBD1 or TRBD2 (5 bases each). The germline CDR1 and CDR2 sequences are SGHTA and FQGNSA. The CDR3 covers 14 residues. The V and J ends lost 5 bases and 5 bases respectively, with 14 bases between them. The CDR3 coding sequence is TGTGCCAGCAGCCGGGGACCGTCCGAAGATACGCAGTATTTT. Translated, it gives CASSRGPSEDTQYF. Complete variable domain (other parts from reference TRBV7-2 and TRBJ2-3): GAGVSQSPSNKVTEKGKDVELRCDPISGHTALYWYRQSLGQGLEFLIYFQGNSAPDKSGLPSDRFSAERTGGSVSTLTIQRTQQEDSAVYLCASSRGPSEDTQYFGPGTRLTVL.

This clonotype was found a few times. The chain links TRBV5-1 to TRBJ2-5; TRBD2 might be the D (5 bases). The CDR3 consists of 16 residues. V lost 3 bases and J lost 2, with 17 bases in between. The V gene's germline CDR1 is SGHRS and CDR2 YFSETQ. The CDR3 protein is CASSSRLLGSQETQYF. DNA for the CDR3: TGCGCCAGCAGCTCGAGATTACTAGGCTCACAAGAGACCCAGTACTTC.

This sequence joins TRBV11-2 and TRBJ2-3, with 13 bases aligning to TRBD2. In germline, CDR1 is SGHAT, CDR2 FQNNGV. This CDR3 region has 20 residues. V shed 6 bases and J 2 bases; nucleotides not matched to a gene: 17. CDR3 sequence: CASRDTSGRAVGAITDTQYF. In DNA, the CDR3 is TGTGCCAGCAGGGATACTAGCGGGAGGGCCGTAGGTGCAATCACAGATACGCAGTATTTT.

The rearrangement links TRBV5-1 to TRBJ2-5; 9 nucleotides align to TRBD2. The CDR3 contains 14 residues. Germline V gene sequence: CDR1 SGHRS, CDR2 YFSETQ. The trim removed 7 bases at V and 11 bases at J, leaving 15 bases unmatched. The DNA for the CDR3 is TGCGCCAGCGCAGAGGGGACTAGCAACAATGAGCAGTACTTC. It yields the protein CASAEGTSNNEQYF.

This clonotype turned up a few times. The chain has TRBV7-2 and TRBJ2-2; the match to TRBD1 covers 8 bases. Germline V CDR1 and CDR2: SGHTA, FQGNSA. The CDR3 spans 15 residues. Losses at the gene ends were 6 bases for V and 4 bases for J; bases not matched to a gene: 7. CDR3 in DNA: TGTGCCAGCAGACCACAGGGGGTCAGCACCGGGGAGCTGTTTTTT. Its translation is CASRPQGVSTGELFF.

The chain combines TRBV18 with TRBJ2-3; TRBD2 matches 10 bases. After removal of 0 bases from V and 2 bases from J, the junction contained 8 bases not matched to a gene. CDR1 is KGHSH, CDR2 LQKENI, per germline. The CDR3 has 18 residues. The CDR3 DNA follows: TGTGCCAGCTCACCACCGGGTGTAACTAGCGGGGCCACAGATACGCAGTATTTT. This codes for CASSPPGVTSGATDTQYF.

This clonotype was picked up many times. V gene TRBV28 combines with J gene TRBJ2-6; D unclear. This CDR3 contains 17 residues. The germline CDR1 and CDR2 sequences are MDHEN and SYDVKM. V was pared by 1 base and J by 0 bases, with 10 bases between. CDR3 in DNA: TGTGCCAGCAGTTTATTCGGACGCTACTCTGGGGCCAACGTCCTGACTTTC. This codes for CASSLFGRYSGANVLTF.

This clonotype was observed a handful of times. V is TRBV18 and J is TRBJ2-5; 7 positions match TRBD1. The CDR3 runs 16 residues. In germline, CDR1 is KGHSH, CDR2 LQKENI. V shed 3 bases, J shed 1 base, and the junction held 8 bases outside the gene matches. Here the CDR3 reads CASSPQKGAIQETQYF. The CDR3 DNA reads TGTGCCAGCTCACCCCAGAAGGGGGCGATCCAAGAGACCCAGTACTTC.